This paragraph reports one T cell receptor (beta chain). These data come from a study of blood T cell repertoires in COVID-19. Original processing notes: Estimation of nucleated cell counts relied on the amplification of reference gene primers. Clones were read by immunoSEQ multiplex PCR, and TCRdb kept only the in-frame ones, dropping some. That table supplies the V and J calls and clone size; D and trimming were determined from the DNA. There are 200,000 to 250,000 clones in the sample; less than 90% occur only once, and approximately 2.8% lies in the top ten. Germline V gene data show CDR1 as SEHNR and CDR2 as FQNEAQ (reference sequence). The CDR3 runs to 15 residues. The V gene lost 1 base and the J gene lost 7 bases, with 16 bases spanning the gap.

The chain is built from TRBV7-9 and TRBJ1-2, with D hard to call. The source material was PBMCs or T cells enriched from blood (not recorded which). This clonotype was sampled from a woman aged 50 to 65 in a cohort exposed to, infected with or recovered from COVID-19 (not recorded which). CDR3 bases: TGTGCCAGCAGCTTAGTGGTGGGCCTCTATGCTGGCTACACCTTC. The encoded protein is CASSLVVGLYAGYTF.